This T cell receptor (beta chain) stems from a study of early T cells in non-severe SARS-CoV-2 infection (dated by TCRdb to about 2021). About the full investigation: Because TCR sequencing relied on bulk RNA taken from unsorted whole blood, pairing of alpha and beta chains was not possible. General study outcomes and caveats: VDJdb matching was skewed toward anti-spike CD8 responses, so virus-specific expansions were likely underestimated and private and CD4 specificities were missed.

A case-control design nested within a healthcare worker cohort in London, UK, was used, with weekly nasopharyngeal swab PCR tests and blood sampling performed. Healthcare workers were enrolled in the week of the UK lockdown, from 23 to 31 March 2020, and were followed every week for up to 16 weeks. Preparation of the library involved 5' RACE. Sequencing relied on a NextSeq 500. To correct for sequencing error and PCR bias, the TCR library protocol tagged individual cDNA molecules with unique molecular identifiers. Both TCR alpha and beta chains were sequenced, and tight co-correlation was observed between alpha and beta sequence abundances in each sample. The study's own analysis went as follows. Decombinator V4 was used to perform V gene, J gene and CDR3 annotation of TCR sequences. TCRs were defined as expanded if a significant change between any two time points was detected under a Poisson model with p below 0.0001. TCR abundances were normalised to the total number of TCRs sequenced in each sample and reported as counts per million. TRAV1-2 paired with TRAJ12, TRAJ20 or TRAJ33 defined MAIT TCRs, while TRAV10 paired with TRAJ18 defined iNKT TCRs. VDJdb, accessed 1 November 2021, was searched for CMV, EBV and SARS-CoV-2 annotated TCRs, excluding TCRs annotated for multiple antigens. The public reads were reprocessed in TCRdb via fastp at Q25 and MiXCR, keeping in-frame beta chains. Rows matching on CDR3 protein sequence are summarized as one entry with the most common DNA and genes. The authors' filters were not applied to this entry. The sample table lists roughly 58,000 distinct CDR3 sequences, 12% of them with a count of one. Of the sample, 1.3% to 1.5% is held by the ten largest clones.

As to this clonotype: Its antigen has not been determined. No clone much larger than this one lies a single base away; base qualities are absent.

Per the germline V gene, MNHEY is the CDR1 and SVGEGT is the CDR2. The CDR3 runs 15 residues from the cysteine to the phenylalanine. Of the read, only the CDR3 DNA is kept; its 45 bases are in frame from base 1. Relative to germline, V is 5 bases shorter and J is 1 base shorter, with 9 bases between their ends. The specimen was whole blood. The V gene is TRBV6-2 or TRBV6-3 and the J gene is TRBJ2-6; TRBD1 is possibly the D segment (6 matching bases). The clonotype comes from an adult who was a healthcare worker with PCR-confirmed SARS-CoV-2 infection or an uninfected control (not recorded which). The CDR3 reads CASSTGSSGANVLTF. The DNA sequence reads TGTGCCAGCAGTACAGGGTCTTCTGGGGCCAACGTCCTGACTTTC.